Presented here are 20 T cell receptor beta chains from one specimen sequenced in a study of T cells in Graves' hyperthyroidism and ophthalmopathy. From RNA transcripts, TCR beta CDR3 regions were amplified. The HTBI primer set served for first-round RT-PCR of the TCR CDR3. One entry per CDR3 protein, called by TCRdb with MiXCR from the multiplex PCR reads. The sample includes under 350,000 distinct CDR3 sequences, 18% of them seen just once. The source material was blood. All receptors come from a woman aged 45-65 years with Graves' hyperthyroidism.

In this sample, this clonotype turned up once. The gene calls are TRBV6-5 and TRBJ1-4; D ambiguous. V was cut by 1 base and J by 3 bases, with 9 bases left in between. Germline CDR1 reads MNHEY; CDR2 reads SVGAGI. CDR3 length: 15 residues. Written as DNA, the CDR3 is TGTGCCAGCAGTTACTTCGGGAGGGCTAATGAAAAACTGTTTTTT. Its translation is CASSYFGRANEKLFF.

The chain combines TRBV18 with TRBJ1-6; 7 bases match TRBD1. Germline CDR1 and CDR2: KGHSH and LQKENI. This CDR3 comprises 16 residues. V shed 3 bases and J 7 bases; nucleotides not matched to a gene: 9. The CDR3 nucleotides are TGTGCCAGCTCACCGGGGCCGACAGGGACGAATTCACCCCTCCACTTT. Protein product: CASSPGPTGTNSPLHF.

This clonotype has more than one count but fewer than ten. This chain uses TRBV27 with TRBJ2-3; tentatively, D is TRBD2 (6 bases). V was trimmed by 4 bases and J by 0 bases, leaving 23 bases between them. Per the germline V gene, CDR1 is MNHEY and CDR2 is SMNVEV (reference sequence). CDR3 length equals 19 residues. The CDR3 loop reads CASSSRGSKRATSTDTQYF. CDR3 DNA: TGTGCCAGCAGTTCCCGGGGTTCGAAGCGGGCCACTAGCACAGATACGCAGTATTTT.

The chain links TRBV14 to TRBJ2-5; perhaps TRBD1 as D (6 bases). The V end was cut by 3 bases, the J end by 7 bases, with 15 bases between. CDR1 is SGHDN, CDR2 FVKESK, per germline. This CDR3 region has 14 residues. The CDR3 bases are TGTGCCAGCAGCCACGGACAGAAGGAGGCGACCCAGTACTTC. This encodes CASSHGQKEATQYF.

This rearrangement joins TRBV15 to TRBJ2-5; D remains ambiguous. CDR1 and CDR2 (germline): LNHNV, YYDKDF (reference sequence). Trimming cost V 3 bases and J 3 bases, with 2 bases left between them. The CDR3 covers 11 residues. The DNA of the CDR3 is TGTGCCACCAGCAGGGAAGAGACCCAGTACTTC. As protein: CATSREETQYF.

This clonotype came up a few times. V usage is TRBV24-1 and J usage is TRBJ2-3; D gene uncertain. In germline, CDR1 is KGHDR, CDR2 SFDVKD. The CDR3 is made up of 12 amino acids. Trimming took 6 bases from V and 4 from J, leaving 7 bases between them. CDR3 region: CATSLESDTQYF. The CDR3 coding sequence is TGTGCCACCAGTCTCGAGTCAGATACGCAGTATTTT.

This clonotype was observed a few times. The V gene is TRBV18, the J gene TRBJ1-5; the D is unclear. The CDR3 has 15 amino acids. Germline V gene lookup returns CDR1 KGHSH and CDR2 LQKENI. Trimming cost V 5 bases and J 2 bases, with 13 bases left between them. The CDR3 is CASSKGREGNQPQHF. The DNA of the CDR3 is TGTGCCAGCTCAAAAGGGAGGGAAGGCAATCAGCCCCAGCATTTT.

The chain has TRBV28 and TRBJ2-1; 13 bases agree with TRBD2. CDR1 and CDR2 (germline): MDHEN, SYDVKM. V lost 3 bases and J lost 6; bases outside the gene matches: 5. CDR3 length equals 16 residues. CDR3 nucleotide sequence: TGTGCCAGCAGTTTCGGACTAGCGGGAGTAGGCAATGAGCAGTTCTTC. Translation: CASSFGLAGVGNEQFF. The whole variable domain, remainder taken from reference TRBV28 and TRBJ2-1, is DVKVTQSSRYLVKRTGEKVFLECVQDMDHENMFWYRQDPGLGLRLIYFSYDVKMKEKGDIPEGYSVSREKKERFSLILESASTNQTSMYLCASSFGLAGVGNEQFFGPGTRLTVL.

About this clonotype: This may stem from a read error, because a much larger clone lies one nucleotide away. The chain links TRBV28 to TRBJ2-5, with D perhaps TRBD1 or TRBD2 (5 bases each). The J call may be faulty, since TRBJ2-1 better matches the DNA end. CDR1 is MDHEN and CDR2 is SYDVKM in the germline V gene. This CDR3 spans 13 amino acids. CDR3 coding DNA: TGTGCCAGCAGTTGGGGGAGCACGGAGACCCAGTTCTTC. This codes for CASSWGSTETQFF.

At least ten counts were recorded for this clonotype. The chain joins TRBV11-2 to TRBJ1-4, with D uncertain. The germline gives CDR1 SGHAT, CDR2 FQNNGV. The CDR3 length is 15 residues. The germline V and J ends were trimmed by 0 bases and 8 bases, with 13 bases remaining between them. CDR3 in amino acids: CASSLDPDLSEKLFF. DNA for the CDR3: TGTGCCAGCAGCTTAGACCCAGATTTAAGCGAAAAACTGTTTTTT.

Many counts were recorded for this clonotype. The chain combines TRBV5-1 with TRBJ2-3, with D uncertain. Germline CDR1 is SGHRS and CDR2 is YFSETQ. The CDR3 runs 13 residues. Trimming cost V 5 bases and J 4 bases, with 11 bases left between them. CDR3 DNA sequence: TGCGCCAGCAGACTATCCCCCGCAGATACGCAGTATTTT. This translates into CASRLSPADTQYF.

At least ten counts were recorded for this clonotype. This chain links TRBV6-6 with TRBJ1-1; D not certain. V was shortened by 2 bases and J by 3 bases, with 16 bases between the two germline ends. Germline V gene lookup returns CDR1 MNHNY and CDR2 SVGAGI (reference sequence). The CDR3 loop spans 16 amino acids. CDR3 sequence (DNA): TGTGCCAGCAGTTACGCCAAGTCAGGAGCGTACACTGAAGCTTTCTTT. Protein sequence: CASSYAKSGAYTEAFF.

The table lists this clonotype with a few counts. V gene TRBV27 combines with J gene TRBJ2-7, with 13 nucleotides matching TRBD2. Germline trimming cut 5 bases from V and 7 bases from J; bases unmatched to any gene: 8. CDR1 is MNHEY, CDR2 SMNVEV, per germline (reference sequence). This CDR3 has 15 amino acids. In DNA form, the CDR3 reads TGTGCCAGCAGTCCCTCCGGGACTAGCGGGGTGGAGCAGTACTTC. Translated: CASSPSGTSGVEQYF.

This clonotype was seen more than once but under ten times. The J gene is TRBJ2-5, the V gene TRBV25-1, with D tentatively TRBD1 (5 bases). CDR1 is MGHDK and CDR2 is SYGVNS in the germline V gene. This CDR3 has 18 amino acids. V lost 0 bases to trimming and J lost 4 bases, with 21 bases between them. The CDR3 DNA follows: TGTGCCAGCAGTGAATATTCCGAAACCATAGGGGTTGGAGAGACCCAGTACTTC. Encoded protein: CASSEYSETIGVGETQYF.

For this clonotype: A much larger clone lies a single base off, so this may be a read error. The V call is TRBV27, the J call TRBJ2-7; 7 bases are shared with TRBD2. The CDR3 has 17 residues. Germline V gives CDR1 MNHEY, CDR2 SMNVEV (reference sequence). V dropped 6 bases and J dropped 6; count of bases not matched to a gene: 20. CDR3 DNA sequence: TGTGCCAGCAGCCCTCAGGGAGGGCGGGGTGGAGGCAGCGAGCAGTACTTC. Protein product: CASSPQGGRGGGSEQYF.

The chain couples TRBV6-2 or TRBV6-3 to TRBJ1-5; weak D call: TRBD1 (6 bases). Trimming shortened V by 6 bases and J by 9 bases, and 18 bases separated the two germline ends. The CDR3 consists of 14 residues. CDR1 is MNHEY, CDR2 SVGEGT, per germline. The CDR3: CASRSGGGPGPQHF. The CDR3, as DNA: TGTGCCAGCAGATCTGGGGGGGGCCCTGGGCCCCAGCATTTT.

The V call is TRBV4-2, the J call TRBJ2-1; 9 bases agree with TRBD2. V shed 4 bases, J shed 3 bases, and the junction held 4 bases outside the gene matches. The CDR3 sequence is 15 residues long. Germline assignment: CDR1 LGHNA and CDR2 YNFKEQ. CDR3 amino acids: CASSRIAGDYNEQFF. DNA for the CDR3: TGTGCCAGCAGCCGAATAGCGGGAGACTACAATGAGCAGTTCTTC.

This clonotype has at least ten counts. The chain joins TRBV3-1 to TRBJ2-5; the D gene is possibly TRBD1 (5 bases). The germline gives CDR1 LGHDT, CDR2 YNNKEL (reference sequence). This CDR3 has 16 amino acids. The germline V and J ends were trimmed by 2 bases and 2 bases, with 15 bases remaining between them. CDR3 nucleotide sequence: TGTGCCAGCAGCCAACTGAGGAGCCAGGGTCAAGAGACCCAGTACTTC. It translates to CASSQLRSQGQETQYF.

This clonotype has only a few counts. V is TRBV7-8 and J is TRBJ2-7; D gene ambiguous. This CDR3 is 13 amino acids long. Germline lookup yields CDR1 SGHVS and CDR2 FQNEAQ. V was clipped by 5 bases and J by 0 bases, with 8 bases between them. CDR3 sequence reads: CASSKGSSYEQYF. CDR3 sequence (DNA): TGTGCCAGCAGCAAAGGAAGCTCCTACGAGCAGTACTTC.

This clonotype was recorded a few times. The rearrangement joins TRBV2 to TRBJ2-7; no clear D. Germline values: CDR1 SNHLY, CDR2 FYNNEI. The CDR3 runs to 14 residues. V was pared by 5 bases and J by 2 bases, with 13 bases between. CDR3 amino acids: CASSLYGPTYEQYF. CDR3 sequence (DNA): TGTGCCAGCAGTCTCTACGGACCTACCTACGAGCAGTACTTC.